Shown below are 10 T cell receptor beta chains from a single sample sequenced in a study of regulatory T cells in long-lasting Graves disease. Researchers made TCR beta libraries by using iRepertoire HTBI primers and running Arm-PCR on CDR3 regions. TCRdb passed the multiplex PCR reads through MiXCR, listing each CDR3 protein once. The table has over 500,000 distinct CDR3 sequences, under 20% seen once. The time point: newly diagnosed GD, antithyroid drugs for less than 3 months. TCR sequences were obtained from RNA taken from PBMCs. In addition, the sample was reused for a study of T cells in Graves' hyperthyroidism and ophthalmopathy.

The sample was peripheral blood mononuclear cells (PBMCs), taken at new diagnosis, from a patient treated with antithyroid drugs. The receptors originated from a young woman with Graves disease.

In the case of this clonotype: A much larger clonotype is one base distant, so this may be a read error. This chain joins TRBV20-1 and TRBJ2-3; 7 positions agree with TRBD1. The CDR3 is 13 amino acids. Germline V gene lookup returns CDR1 DFQATT and CDR2 SNEGSKA (reference sequence). This CDR3 reads CSAVRGFLGEVFF. The CDR3 coding sequence is TGCAGTGCTGTCAGGGGGTTCTTGGGTGAAGTTTTCTTT.

This clonotype occurred many times. The genes are TRBV28 and TRBJ1-1; D remains unclear. V was cut by 6 bases and J by 3 bases, with 14 bases left in between. The CDR3 runs 14 residues. Germline V gene sequence: CDR1 MDHEN, CDR2 SYDVKM. Here the CDR3 DNA reads TGTGCCAGCAGCCCAGCGATCGAGGACACTGAAGCTTTCTTT. Protein sequence: CASSPAIEDTEAFF.

The chain recombines TRBV10-3 with TRBJ1-5, with D possibly TRBD1 on 5 matching bases. Germline-derived CDR1 and CDR2 are ENHRY and SYGVKD. The length of the CDR3 is 16 residues. V was cut by 3 bases and J by 0 bases, with 12 bases left in between. The CDR3 sequence is CAISDPHGASNQPQHF. Written as DNA, the CDR3 is TGTGCCATCAGTGACCCCCACGGGGCTAGCAATCAGCCCCAGCATTTT.

The CDR3 reads CASSVVGSGTGELFF. In DNA, the CDR3 is TGTGCCAGCAGCGTAGTAGGGTCGGGCACCGGGGAGCTGTTTTTT. The chain uses TRBV9 and TRBJ2-2; D is unresolved. CDR3 length equals 15 residues. The germline gives CDR1 SGDLS, CDR2 YYNGEE. Trimming shortened V by 0 bases and J by 4 bases, and 10 bases separated the two germline ends.

With respect to this clonotype: A much larger clone differs by one base, so this may be a read error. The rearrangement joins TRBV7-9 to TRBJ2-5; 7 bases are a match to TRBD2. The J segment lost 8 bases and the V segment lost 0 bases, leaving 6 bases of the junction unmatched. The CDR3 length is 14 residues. Germline CDR1 is SEHNR and CDR2 is FQNEAQ (reference sequence). The CDR3 loop reads CASSLAAGVDTQYF. CDR3 in DNA: TGTGCCAGCAGCTTAGCGGCGGGAGTGGATACCCAGTACTTC.

This clonotype was seen many times. The chain combines TRBV7-9 with TRBJ1-1, with a tentative D call TRBD1 (5 bases). The CDR3 contains 14 residues. V lost 2 bases to trimming and J lost 5 bases, with 12 bases between them. Germline values: CDR1 SEHNR, CDR2 FQNEAQ (reference sequence). CDR3 nucleotides: TGTGCCAGCAGCTTACTCGCGGGGGAAACTGAAGCTTTCTTT. This translates into CASSLLAGETEAFF.

The chain couples TRBV27 to TRBJ1-3; tentatively, D is TRBD1 (6 bases). This CDR3 has 15 residues. Germline CDR1 and CDR2: MNHEY and SMNVEV (reference sequence). V was pared by 8 bases and J by 0 bases, with 14 bases between. CDR3 amino acids: CASRPQGISGNTIYF. The CDR3, as DNA: TGTGCCAGCCGACCGCAGGGGATCTCTGGAAACACCATATATTTT.

This clonotype has just a few counts. The rearrangement joins TRBV19 to TRBJ1-4, with 8 bases lining up with TRBD1. The CDR3 sequence is 17 residues long. Trimming at V came to 4 bases and at J to 4 bases, leaving 11 bases not matched to a gene. Germline CDR1 is LNHDA and CDR2 is SQIVND (reference sequence). CDR3 residues: CASSTSGQGQLNEKLFF. Written as DNA, the CDR3 is TGTGCCAGTAGTACCTCCGGACAGGGCCAACTTAATGAAAAACTGTTTTTT. Full variable domain (remainder filled in from reference TRBV19 and TRBJ1-4): DGGITQSPKYLFRKEGQNVTLSCEQNLNHDAMYWYRQDPGQGLRLIYYSQIVNDFQKGDIAEGYSVSREKKESFPLTVTSAQKNPTAFYLCASSTSGQGQLNEKLFFGSGTQLSVL.

The chain links TRBV6-2 or TRBV6-3 to TRBJ2-1; D gene unclear. The CDR3 runs 16 residues. V was clipped by 5 bases and J by 3 bases, with 17 bases between them. Germline V gene lookup returns CDR1 MNHEY and CDR2 SVGEGT. The CDR3 spells CASSERAEGYYNEQFF. In DNA form, the CDR3 reads TGTGCCAGCAGTGAAAGGGCAGAAGGTTACTACAATGAGCAGTTCTTC.

This clonotype showed up many times. The chain couples TRBV2 to TRBJ1-1; D is unclear. V lost 6 bases and J lost 1, with 15 bases in between. CDR3 length equals 15 residues. Germline V gives CDR1 SNHLY, CDR2 FYNNEI. CDR3 residues: CASSDRHVPNTEAFF. CDR3 nucleotides: TGTGCCAGCAGCGACCGGCACGTTCCGAACACTGAAGCTTTCTTT.